A single sample is the source of the 15 T cell receptor beta chains below, sequenced in a study of beta chain features in type 1 diabetes. Investigators reverse transcribed all isolated RNA, so they sequenced expressed TCRB transcripts. The method was immunoSEQ multiplex PCR; TCRdb's version includes in-frame clones alone and lacks a portion of them. Seen here are 970,000 or so clones, roughly 15% observed once, and the top ten hold around 0.02%. Source material: naive CD4+ T cells from blood. These receptors all stem from a woman between 18 and 29 years old in good health.

Notes on this clone: At the DNA level, this CDR3 is encoded by other sequences in the same sample as well. The chain is built from TRBV28 and TRBJ2-7; D gene ambiguous. Trimming left V 3 bases short and J 4 bases short, with 7 bases between. The germline V gene encodes CDR1 MDHEN and CDR2 SYDVKM. The CDR3 covers 12 residues. The CDR3 is CASSFRPYEQYF. Here the CDR3 DNA reads TGTGCCAGCAGTTTTAGGCCTTACGAGCAGTACTTC.

This clone showed up just a few times. The chain links TRBV7-3 to TRBJ2-1; TRBD2 agrees at 13 bases. CDR3 length equals 16 residues. CDR1 and CDR2 (germline): SGHTA, FQGTGA. The trim removed 2 bases at V and 8 bases at J, leaving 6 bases unmatched. This chain's CDR3 is CASSLSGLAGVYEQFF. In DNA form, the CDR3 reads TGTGCCAGCAGCTTATCTGGACTAGCGGGAGTTTATGAGCAGTTCTTC.

Points on this clone: Other DNA sequences in this specimen translate into the identical CDR3. J is TRBJ2-1 and V is TRBV6-6; 9 bases align to TRBD2. V dropped 6 bases and J dropped 8; count of bases not matched to a gene: 14. The CDR3 covers 16 residues. Germline values: CDR1 MNHNY, CDR2 SVGAGI (reference sequence). The DNA of the CDR3 is TGTGCCAGCAGCCTGGGGAAGATAGCGGGAGTCTATGAGCAGTTCTTC. Translated, it gives CASSLGKIAGVYEQFF.

This clone was detected only a few times. V usage is TRBV5-6 and J usage is TRBJ2-7, with 11 bases fitting TRBD2. Trimming cost V 5 bases and J 3 bases; bases outside gene matches: 4. Germline values: CDR1 SGHDT, CDR2 YYEEEE. The CDR3 contains 14 residues. As DNA, the CDR3 is TGTGCCAGCAGGTACCTAGCGGGGGGCTACGAGCAGTACTTC. This codes for CASRYLAGGYEQYF.

This sequence joins TRBV5-1 and TRBJ2-2; D possibly matches TRBD1 or TRBD2 (5 bases each). The CDR3 covers 14 residues. V shed 7 bases and J shed 5 bases, with 15 bases lying between them. Germline V CDR1 and CDR2: SGHRS, YFSETQ. CDR3 loop: CASRRDPETGELFF. The CDR3 DNA is TGCGCCAGCCGCCGGGACCCCGAGACCGGGGAGCTGTTTTTT.

The CDR3 nucleotides read TGTGCCAGCAGGCTAGATGGGGGACAAAGCAGAGAGACCCAGTACTTC. It translates to CASRLDGGQSRETQYF. The chain recombines TRBV7-2 with TRBJ2-5; possible D gene TRBD1, 6 bases. Trimming pared 6 bases from V and 4 bases from J, leaving 21 bases between. Looked up from germline, CDR1 is SGHTA and CDR2 is FQGNSA. This CDR3 is 16 amino acids long. The full variable domain, rest sourced from reference TRBV7-2 and TRBJ2-5, is GAGVSQSPSNKVTEKGKDVELRCDPISGHTALYWYRQSLGQGLEFLIYFQGNSAPDKSGLPSDRFSAERTGGSVSTLTIQRTQQEDSAVYLCASRLDGGQSRETQYFGPGTRLLVL.

This chain joins TRBV4-3 and TRBJ2-5, with D possibly TRBD2 on 6 matching bases. The length of the CDR3 is 18 residues. The germline V gene has CDR1 LGHNA and CDR2 YSLEER. V was pared by 0 bases and J by 3 bases, with 20 bases between. The CDR3 loop reads CASSQDHLGGLREETQYF. For the CDR3, the DNA is TGCGCCAGCAGCCAAGATCACCTGGGGGGACTTCGGGAAGAGACCCAGTACTTC.

The CDR3 DNA sequence: TGCGCCAGCAGCTTGTTCGAGTTCGGGGAGCAGTTCTTC. Translating gives CASSLFEFGEQFF. This sequence joins TRBV5-1 and TRBJ2-1; no clear D. Trimming took 1 base from V and 10 from J, leaving 12 bases between them. Germline assignment: CDR1 SGHRS and CDR2 YFSETQ. The CDR3 sequence is 13 residues long.

This clone was picked up one time. The rearrangement uses TRBV29-1 and TRBJ2-7, with D possibly matching TRBD1 (6 bases). Germline V gives CDR1 SQVTM, CDR2 ANQGSEA. CDR3 length: 14 amino acids. Deletions cut 6 bases from V and 3 bases from J, with 18 bases between. The CDR3 DNA is TGCAGCGTCCGCTACAGGGCCCACTTCTACGAGCAGTACTTC. The encoded protein is CSVRYRAHFYEQYF.

J is TRBJ2-4 and V is TRBV13; perhaps TRBD2 as D (6 bases). Trimming pared 5 bases from V and 6 bases from J, leaving 20 bases between. This CDR3 has 16 residues. Germline CDR1 is PRHDT and CDR2 is FYEKMQ (reference sequence). The DNA of the CDR3 is TGTGCCAGCAGCGCCACGGTCCGGGAGATTGTAAACATTCAGTACTTC. Its protein is CASSATVREIVNIQYF. Supplemented by reference TRBV13 and TRBJ2-4, the full variable domain reads AAGVIQSPRHLIKEKRETATLKCYPIPRHDTVYWYQQGPGQDPQFLISFYEKMQSDKGSIPDRFSAQQFSDYHSELNMSSLELGDSALYFCASSATVREIVNIQYFGAGTRLSVL.

This chain joins TRBV6-5 and TRBJ1-2, with D tentatively TRBD1 (6 bases). V dropped 6 bases and J dropped 4 bases, with 12 bases sitting between them. CDR1 and CDR2 from the germline V gene are MNHEY and SVGAGI. The CDR3 totals 13 residues. This CDR3 is CASSRDRFYGYTF. The CDR3, as DNA: TGTGCCAGCAGCCGAGACAGGTTCTATGGCTACACCTTC.

This clone has just a few counts. The CDR3 region has the DNA TGTGCCAGCAGCCGGATTGATAGCGGCAACAATGAGCAGTTCTTC. The encoded protein is CASSRIDSGNNEQFF. The chain employs TRBV4-2 and TRBJ2-1, with D tentatively TRBD2 (6 bases). The CDR3 length is 15 residues. Germline V CDR1 and CDR2: LGHNA, YNFKEQ. V gave up 4 bases and J gave up 5 bases, with 15 bases separating them.

This clone was seen a few times. V usage is TRBV7-9 and J usage is TRBJ2-1; 10 bases are a match to TRBD1. V lost 5 bases and J lost 7; bases outside the gene matches: 8. This CDR3 contains 15 residues. Germline CDR1 is SEHNR and CDR2 is FQNEAQ (reference sequence). This CDR3 reads CASSPFDRGLNEQFF. The CDR3 DNA is TGTGCCAGCAGCCCATTTGACAGGGGGCTAAATGAGCAGTTCTTC. The full variable domain, rest sourced from reference TRBV7-9 and TRBJ2-1, is DTGVSQNPRHKITKRGQNVTFRCDPISEHNRLYWYRQTLGQGPEFLTYFQNEAQLEKSRLLSDRFSAERPKGSFSTLEIQRTEQGDSAMYLCASSPFDRGLNEQFFGPGTRLTVL.

The chain joins TRBV5-1 to TRBJ2-5, with 7 nucleotides matching TRBD2. Unmatched junction bases numbered 6, after V lost 2 bases and J lost 2 bases. The CDR3 is made up of 15 amino acids. In germline, CDR1 is SGHRS, CDR2 YFSETQ. The CDR3 sequence is CASSFPASGQETQYF. The CDR3 coding sequence is TGCGCCAGCAGCTTCCCGGCTAGCGGTCAAGAGACCCAGTACTTC.

This sequence joins TRBV19 and TRBJ2-2, with TRBD2 matching 9 bases. CDR3 length equals 13 residues. Germline CDR1 LNHDA, CDR2 SQIVND (reference sequence). The CDR3 reads CATGLAYTGELFF. The CDR3 DNA sequence: TGTGCAACCGGACTAGCGTACACCGGGGAGCTGTTTTTT.